The 18 T cell receptor beta chains listed next were all sequenced from one sample in a study of blood T cell repertoires in COVID-19. Clones were sequenced by immunoSEQ multiplex PCR, and TCRdb holds only the in-frame ones, with some missing. The data show approximately 100,000 clones, 85% seen once. Sequencing was performed on peripheral blood. The source is a woman in her 70s with active or convalescent COVID-19.

The chain combines TRBV6-1 with TRBJ1-2; 7 bases fit TRBD1. Germline trimming cut 3 bases from V and 5 bases from J; bases unmatched to any gene: 9. Per germline, CDR1 MNHNS and CDR2 SASEGT. There are 15 residues in the CDR3. Here the CDR3 DNA reads TGTGCCAGCAGTGACCCGAGACAGGGAAGGTATGGCTACACCTTC. It codes for CASSDPRQGRYGYTF.

The chain couples TRBV2 to TRBJ2-7; 14 bases align to TRBD2. CDR1 is SNHLY and CDR2 is FYNNEI in the germline V gene. V shed 6 bases and J 5 bases; nucleotides not matched to a gene: 6. This CDR3 has 15 amino acids. Here the CDR3 DNA reads TGTGCCAGCAGCGTGGGACTAGCGGGGGACCACGAGCAGTACTTC. Protein product: CASSVGLAGDHEQYF.

This chain uses TRBV6-1 with TRBJ1-5; D is unresolved. Trimming took 3 bases from V and 1 from J, leaving 4 bases between them. Germline assignment: CDR1 MNHNS and CDR2 SASEGT. The CDR3 covers 13 residues. In DNA form, the CDR3 reads TGTGCCAGCAGTGATCAGAGCAATCAGCCCCAGCATTTT. Its translation is CASSDQSNQPQHF.

This CDR3 is CASPPPHGAGRNTGELFF. In DNA, the CDR3 is TGTGCCAGTCCGCCCCCCCATGGTGCGGGGCGGAACACCGGGGAGCTGTTTTTT. The chain employs TRBV19 and TRBJ2-2; the D gene is possibly TRBD2 (6 bases). The V gene's germline CDR1 is LNHDA and CDR2 SQIVND (reference sequence). The ends were cut back, 8 bases at V and 1 base at J, with 23 bases in the middle. The CDR3 is 18 amino acids.

This chain connects TRBV18 to TRBJ1-4, with D maybe TRBD1 (6 bases). The V gene lost 4 bases and the J gene lost 4 bases, with 7 bases spanning the gap. Per the germline V gene, CDR1 is KGHSH and CDR2 is LQKENI. This CDR3 has 13 residues. CDR3 amino acids: CASSQGVNEKLFF. The CDR3 coding sequence is TGTGCCAGCTCACAGGGGGTTAATGAAAAACTGTTTTTT.

The V and J genes are TRBV28 and TRBJ2-1; TRBD2 agrees at 9 bases. V trimming: 6 bases; J trimming: 0 bases; junction bases outside the gene matches: 6. The CDR3 covers 16 residues. In germline, CDR1 is MDHEN, CDR2 SYDVKM. This CDR3 reads CASRSRGGASYNEQFF. In DNA, the CDR3 is TGTGCCAGCAGGTCACGCGGGGGGGCCTCCTACAATGAGCAGTTCTTC. Drawing the rest from reference TRBV28 and TRBJ2-1, the complete variable domain is DVKVTQSSRYLVKRTGEKVFLECVQDMDHENMFWYRQDPGLGLRLIYFSYDVKMKEKGDIPEGYSVSREKKERFSLILESASTNQTSMYLCASRSRGGASYNEQFFGPGTRLTVL.

This clone was seen more than once but under ten times. The V call is TRBV3-1 (or the pseudogene TRBV3-2), the J call TRBJ2-5; D call uncertain. Trimming cost V 4 bases and J 7 bases, with 13 bases left between them. The CDR3 runs 13 residues. Germline V gives CDR1 LGHDT, CDR2 YNNKEL (reference sequence). The DNA for the CDR3 is TGTGCCAGCAGCCCGGTGGGCGTGGGGACCCAGTACTTC. Its protein is CASSPVGVGTQYF.

The J gene is TRBJ1-1, the V gene TRBV11-3; unclear D gene. The CDR3 spans 12 residues. V lost 0 bases and J lost 8, with 7 bases in between. Germline-derived CDR1 and CDR2 are SGHNT and YENEEA. The CDR3 here is CASSLEAAEAFF. The DNA of the CDR3 is TGTGCCAGCAGCTTAGAAGCAGCGGAAGCTTTCTTT.

This chain joins TRBV5-1 and TRBJ2-5; TRBD2 matches at 9 bases. The CDR3 has 15 amino acids. CDR1 is SGHRS, CDR2 YFSETQ, per germline. V lost 0 bases to trimming and J lost 5 bases; unmatched junction nucleotides: 5. This chain's CDR3 is CASSLVSGSEETQYF. Written as DNA, the CDR3 is TGCGCCAGCAGCTTGGTTAGCGGGAGTGAGGAGACCCAGTACTTC. The variable domain in full, completed from reference TRBV5-1 and TRBJ2-5, reads KAGVTQTPRYLIKTRGQQVTLSCSPISGHRSVSWYQQTPGQGLQFLFEYFSETQRNKGNFPGRFSGRQFSNSRSEMNVSTLELGDSALYLCASSLVSGSEETQYFGPGTRLLVL.

The gene calls are TRBV19 and TRBJ1-6; 11 nucleotides line up with TRBD1. The CDR3 is 17 amino acids. The V gene's germline CDR1 is LNHDA and CDR2 SQIVND (reference sequence). V was clipped by 8 bases and J by 7 bases; unmatched bases: 13. In DNA form, the CDR3 reads TGTGCCAGTCGTACCGGGACAGGGGGTCTGGAAAATTCACCCCTCCACTTT. Amino acids: CASRTGTGGLENSPLHF.

The rearrangement uses TRBV27 and TRBJ2-2; 15 bases align to TRBD2. Germline loops: CDR1 MNHEY, CDR2 SMNVEV (reference sequence). V shed 5 bases, J shed 10 bases, and the junction held 8 bases outside the gene matches. This CDR3 region has 16 residues. CDR3 in DNA: TGTGCCAGCAGTCTCCGGACTAGCGGGGGGGCCGAGGAGCTGTTTTTT. Encoded protein: CASSLRTSGGAEELFF.

The CDR3 protein is CASRQTNTGELFF. The CDR3 bases are TGTGCCAGCAGACAGACGAACACCGGGGAGCTGTTTTTT. The chain has TRBV2 and TRBJ2-2; D gene unclear. This CDR3 is 13 amino acids long. Trimming stripped 6 bases from V and 0 bases from J, with 5 bases between. Per germline, CDR1 SNHLY and CDR2 FYNNEI.

The V gene is TRBV5-1, the J gene TRBJ1-1, with D tentatively TRBD1 (6 bases). Germline V CDR1 and CDR2: SGHRS, YFSETQ. Trimming took 4 bases from V and 4 from J, leaving 14 bases between them. The CDR3 runs to 14 residues. The CDR3 reads CASSQDSYSTEAFF. The DNA of the CDR3 is TGCGCCAGCAGCCAGGACAGTTACTCCACTGAAGCTTTCTTT.

The rearrangement links TRBV24-1 to TRBJ2-1; 14 bases map to TRBD2. The CDR3 has 16 amino acids. The trim removed 4 bases at V and 7 bases at J, leaving 5 bases unmatched. Germline assignment: CDR1 KGHDR and CDR2 SFDVKD. The CDR3 sequence: CATSDRGLAGVNEQFF. CDR3 nucleotides: TGTGCCACCAGTGACCGGGGACTAGCGGGAGTAAATGAGCAGTTCTTC.

Here the CDR3 reads CATGGVTETQYF. The CDR3, as DNA: TGTGCCACCGGGGGGGTAACGGAGACCCAGTACTTC. The V and J genes are TRBV24-1 and TRBJ2-5; TRBD2 matches 7 bases. The CDR3 length is 12 residues. J was trimmed by 5 bases and V by 9 bases; bases with no gene match: 5. CDR1 and CDR2 from the germline V gene are KGHDR and SFDVKD.

V gene TRBV6-5 combines with J gene TRBJ1-1, with D possibly matching TRBD1 (6 bases). This CDR3 is built from 15 residues. V lost 6 bases to trimming and J lost 0 bases, with 14 bases between them. CDR1 is MNHEY, CDR2 SVGAGI, per germline. CDR3 residues: CASRVTGSMNTEAFF. The CDR3 nucleotides are TGTGCCAGCAGGGTGACAGGATCCATGAACACTGAAGCTTTCTTT.

This chain uses TRBV19 with TRBJ1-2, with D tentatively TRBD1 (6 bases). V was pared by 4 bases and J by 8 bases, with 17 bases between. CDR3 size: 14 residues. Germline V gene lookup returns CDR1 LNHDA and CDR2 SQIVND (reference sequence). CDR3 residues: CASSTIQGLIGYTF. In DNA form, the CDR3 reads TGTGCCAGTAGTACAATACAGGGTCTTATCGGCTACACCTTC.

The rearrangement joins TRBV3-1 (or the pseudogene TRBV3-2) to TRBJ2-7, with TRBD1 matching over 9 bases. The CDR3 is 13 residues long. J lost 7 bases, V lost 2 bases, and 3 bases had no gene match. CDR1 LGHDT and CDR2 YNNKEL come from the germline V gene (reference sequence). CDR3 bases: TGTGCCAGCAGCCAACCGACAGGGGGGGAGCAGTACTTC. Amino acid sequence: CASSQPTGGEQYF.